This T cell receptor (beta chain) is drawn from a study of post-analysis software for immune sequencing data. Study at large: As for disease course, relapsing-remitting, secondary progressive and progressive-relapsing multiple sclerosis were all included.

TCR beta cDNA libraries included unique molecular identifiers. TCRdb reprocessed the PCR reads with MiXCR, giving one entry per CDR3 protein. This table has fewer than 850,000 distinct CDR3 sequences, 46% appearing once. Sequencing was performed on blood. The origin of this receptor is a girl under 18 with multiple sclerosis.

CDR3 region: CASSPNGGQGVQETQYF. The CDR3 DNA reads TGTGCCAGCAGCCCTAATGGGGGACAGGGGGTACAAGAGACCCAGTACTTC. The V and J genes are TRBV7-3 and TRBJ2-5; TRBD1 matches 11 bases. With 5 bases clipped from V and 2 bases from J, the junction kept 10 bases outside the gene matches. Germline CDR1 SGHTA, CDR2 FQGTGA. This CDR3 comprises 17 residues.